This T cell receptor beta chain was observed in a study of Tregs in tolerant kidney transplant recipients. Study-wide results and limits: The small number of patients limits these findings pending further validation. This study did not directly address biological reproducibility.

Thawed PBMCs were FACS-sorted into unstimulated CD4+CD25+CD127- regulatory T cells, CD4+CD25- non-regulatory cells, CD4 and CD8 cells. Profiling relied on immunoSEQ multiplex PCR, and the TCRdb table lists in-frame clones only, not all of them. This table has 200,000 to 300,000 clones, approximately 83% appearing once. The V end lost 8 bases, the J end lost 3 bases, and 16 bases lay between the germline ends. CDR1 SGHNT and CDR2 YENEEA come from the germline V gene. CDR3 size: 15 residues. Note on this clone: The antigen is not known.

The clonotype comes from a human donor in good health. The chain recombines TRBV11-3 with TRBJ2-2; tentative D call: TRBD2 (5 bases). The sample taken for sequencing was CD4+ T cells from blood. The DNA of the CDR3 is TGTGCCAGCCCCCCCACGGGATGGTACACCGGGGAGCTGTTTTTT. Translated: CASPPTGWYTGELFF.